The subject of this entry is one T cell receptor (beta chain). The CDR3 has 13 amino acids. CDR1 and CDR2 from the germline V gene are LGHNA and YNFKEQ. V lost 1 base and J 10 bases, leaving 11 bases between the germline ends. The repertoire was sequenced with immunoSEQ multiplex PCR; TCRdb's copy has only in-frame clones and lacks some. Here the sample spans about 250,000 clones, 80% to 90% being singletons. The data were obtained in a study of blood T cell repertoires in COVID-19. The overall study: T cells, B-cell-depleted T cells, or PBMCs provided the cDNA or gDNA that served as material.

The chain carries TRBV4-2 and TRBJ2-1, with D unresolved. Sequencing was carried out using PBMCs or T cells enriched from blood (not recorded which). The clonotype originates from a woman aged 18-29 years who had recovered from COVID-19. CDR3 residues: CASSQALTEEQFF. The CDR3 DNA is TGTGCCAGCAGCCAAGCACTTACAGAAGAGCAGTTCTTC.